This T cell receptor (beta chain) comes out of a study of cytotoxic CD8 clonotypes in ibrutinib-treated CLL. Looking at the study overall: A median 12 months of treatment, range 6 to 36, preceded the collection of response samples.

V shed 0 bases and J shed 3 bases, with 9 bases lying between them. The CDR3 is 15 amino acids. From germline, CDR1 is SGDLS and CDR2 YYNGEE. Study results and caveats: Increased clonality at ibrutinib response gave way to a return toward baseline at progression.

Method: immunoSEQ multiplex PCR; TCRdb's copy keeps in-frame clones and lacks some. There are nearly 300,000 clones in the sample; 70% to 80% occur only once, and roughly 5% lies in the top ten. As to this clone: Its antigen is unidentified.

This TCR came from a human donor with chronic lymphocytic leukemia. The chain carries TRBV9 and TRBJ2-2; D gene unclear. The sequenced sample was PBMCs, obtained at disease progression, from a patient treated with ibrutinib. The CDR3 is CASSVDAGDTGELFF. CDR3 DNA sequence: TGTGCCAGCAGCGTAGACGCTGGAGACACCGGGGAGCTGTTTTTT.